The 26 T cell receptor beta chains reported below all come from one sample, sequenced in a study of blood T cell repertoires in COVID-19. TCRdb's table, derived via immunoSEQ multiplex PCR, lists solely in-frame clones and lacks some. This sample has under 400,000 clones, with around 89% found just once. Sequenced sample: peripheral blood. These receptors came from a man younger than 35 with active or convalescent COVID-19.

This chain connects TRBV29-1 to TRBJ2-3; TRBD2 might be the D (6 bases). Germline CDR1 and CDR2: SQVTM and ANQGSEA. V was shortened by 3 bases and J by 6 bases, with 10 bases between the two germline ends. The CDR3 contains 12 residues. The CDR3: CSVEAGGDTQYF. The DNA for the CDR3 is TGCAGCGTTGAGGCCGGGGGTGATACGCAGTATTTT.

This sequence joins TRBV4-2 and TRBJ1-1; a weak D match, TRBD1 (5 bases). The CDR3 runs 13 residues. Trimming stripped 0 bases from V and 11 bases from J, with 13 bases between. The germline V gene encodes CDR1 LGHNA and CDR2 YNFKEQ. The CDR3 sequence: CASSQDKGRDAFF. The CDR3 nucleotides read TGTGCCAGCAGCCAAGATAAGGGCAGGGATGCTTTCTTT.

V usage is TRBV25-1 and J usage is TRBJ2-1; 9 bases align to TRBD2. From germline, CDR1 is MGHDK and CDR2 SYGVNS. V gave up 2 bases and J gave up 4 bases; unmatched junction bases: 3. CDR3 length equals 15 residues. The DNA for the CDR3 is TGTGCCAGCAGTGAAATCCTAGCGGGATACAATGAGCAGTTCTTC. It specifies CASSEILAGYNEQFF. The entire variable domain, with the rest obtained from reference TRBV25-1 and TRBJ2-1, is as follows: EADIYQTPRYLVIGTGKKITLECSQTMGHDKMYWYQQDPGMELHLIHYSYGVNSTEKGDLSSESTVSRIRTEHFPLTLESARPSHTSQYLCASSEILAGYNEQFFGPGTRLTVL.

The rearrangement links TRBV7-9 to TRBJ2-2; D not resolved. This CDR3 contains 15 residues. The V gene lost 3 bases and the J gene lost 1 base, with 9 bases spanning the gap. Germline V gives CDR1 SEHNR, CDR2 FQNEAQ (reference sequence). The CDR3 here is CASSFSSGNTGELFF. CDR3 nucleotides: TGTGCCAGCAGCTTCTCTTCCGGGAACACCGGGGAGCTGTTTTTT.

The chain links TRBV19 to TRBJ1-6, with 9 bases identical to TRBD1. The CDR3 consists of 15 residues. With 6 bases clipped from V and 7 bases from J, the junction kept 7 bases outside the gene matches. Per germline, CDR1 LNHDA and CDR2 SQIVND (reference sequence). The CDR3 region is CASRTGTGSNSPLHF. The CDR3 DNA reads TGTGCCAGTAGAACCGGGACAGGGTCCAATTCACCCCTCCACTTT.

The CDR3, as DNA: TGTGCCAGCAGTTTATTAGGGACAGGGGGTAAGCCCCAGCATTTT. It codes for CASSLLGTGGKPQHF. V is TRBV27 and J is TRBJ1-5, with 11 bases that match TRBD1. Trimming took 1 base from V and 8 from J; bases not matched to a gene: 4. Germline V gene sequence: CDR1 MNHEY, CDR2 SMNVEV (reference sequence). The CDR3 consists of 15 residues.

The CDR3 DNA sequence: TGTGCCAGCAGCGGTCCCGGGACTGACTCTGGAAACACCATATATTTT. Its protein is CASSGPGTDSGNTIYF. This sequence joins TRBV9 and TRBJ1-3; D is perhaps TRBD1 (5 bases). Germline values: CDR1 SGDLS, CDR2 YYNGEE. This CDR3 region has 16 residues. Trimming took off 3 bases at V and 0 bases at J, with 13 bases between the two ends.

The V and J genes are TRBV6-4 and TRBJ1-6, with 8 bases matching TRBD1. CDR3 length: 17 amino acids. J gave up 5 bases and V 7 bases, and 13 bases lay outside the gene matches. The germline V gene has CDR1 MRHNA and CDR2 SNTAGT. The CDR3 sequence: CASTHQGANLHNSPLHF. The CDR3 nucleotides read TGTGCCAGCACCCATCAGGGGGCCAACCTCCATAATTCACCCCTCCACTTT.

The chain uses TRBV4-2 and TRBJ2-7, with D tentatively TRBD1 (5 bases). Trimming shortened V by 1 base and J by 4 bases, and 11 bases separated the two germline ends. The CDR3 spans 14 residues. Germline CDR1 is LGHNA and CDR2 is YNFKEQ. This CDR3 is CASSQADILYEQYF. In nucleotides, the CDR3 is TGTGCCAGCAGCCAAGCGGACATTCTATACGAGCAGTACTTC.

The V and J genes are TRBV12-3 or TRBV12-4 and TRBJ2-1; D unresolved. V was trimmed by 0 bases and J by 7 bases, leaving 7 bases between them. The CDR3 contains 13 residues. CDR3: CASSLALYNEQFF. CDR3 DNA: TGTGCCAGCAGTTTAGCGCTCTATAATGAGCAGTTCTTC.

The chain uses TRBV4-3 and TRBJ1-5; the D is unclear. CDR1 LGHNA and CDR2 YSLEER come from the germline V gene. V was trimmed by 4 bases and J by 0 bases, leaving 10 bases between them. CDR3 length equals 15 residues. The CDR3 DNA reads TGCGCCAGCAGCCCCCAGGTGTATAGCAATCAGCCCCAGCATTTT. Its protein is CASSPQVYSNQPQHF.

The genes are TRBV4-3 and TRBJ2-3, with D possibly being TRBD2 (5 bases). The CDR3 covers 17 residues. V was pared by 5 bases and J by 0 bases, with 18 bases between. Germline V gene data show CDR1 as LGHNA and CDR2 as YSLEER. The CDR3 loop is CASSSRLVATSTDTQYF. The CDR3 coding sequence is TGCGCCAGCAGCTCCCGGTTGGTAGCGACTAGCACAGATACGCAGTATTTT.

This sequence joins TRBV6-4 and TRBJ2-3; weak D call: TRBD1 (5 bases). V lost 4 bases and J 0 bases, leaving 8 bases between the germline ends. The CDR3 is 14 residues long. Germline CDR1 MRHNA, CDR2 SNTAGT. CDR3: CASSAQGSTDTQYF. Here the CDR3 DNA reads TGTGCCAGCAGTGCCCAGGGTAGCACAGATACGCAGTATTTT.

The chain uses TRBV6-2 or TRBV6-3 and TRBJ2-3, with a weak D call TRBD1 (6 bases). This CDR3 is 15 amino acids long. The germline V and J ends were trimmed by 2 bases and 5 bases, with 14 bases remaining between them. In germline, CDR1 is MNHEY, CDR2 SVGEGT. The CDR3 spells CASSYPGTKKDTQYF. In DNA, the CDR3 is TGTGCCAGCAGTTACCCCGGGACAAAAAAAGATACGCAGTATTTT.

The rearrangement links TRBV28 to TRBJ2-7, with 10 bases that match TRBD1. The CDR3 runs 14 residues. Per the germline V gene, CDR1 is MDHEN and CDR2 is SYDVKM. V trimming: 6 bases; J trimming: 6 bases; junction bases outside the gene matches: 8. The CDR3 protein is CASSTRQGAGEQYF. The CDR3, as DNA: TGTGCCAGCAGCACCAGACAGGGGGCGGGCGAGCAGTACTTC. The full variable domain, with the rest looked up from reference TRBV28 and TRBJ2-7, is DVKVTQSSRYLVKRTGEKVFLECVQDMDHENMFWYRQDPGLGLRLIYFSYDVKMKEKGDIPEGYSVSREKKERFSLILESASTNQTSMYLCASSTRQGAGEQYFGPGTRLTVT.

The chain recombines TRBV28 with TRBJ1-2; 9 bases fit TRBD1. The CDR3 covers 16 residues. J gave up 8 bases and V 8 bases, and 18 bases lay outside the gene matches. Germline CDR1 and CDR2: MDHEN and SYDVKM. The CDR3 nucleotides are TGTGCCAGCTACTCACCACAGGGGGCCCGAGCAAGCGGCTACACCTTC. Residues: CASYSPQGARASGYTF.

This sequence joins TRBV4-2 and TRBJ2-1; TRBD2 matches at 11 bases. After removal of 4 bases from V and 8 bases from J, the junction contained 10 bases not matched to a gene. The CDR3 consists of 16 residues. Germline CDR1 LGHNA, CDR2 YNFKEQ. The chain's CDR3 is CASSPRGSGGVDEQFF. The CDR3 DNA reads TGTGCCAGCAGCCCCCGTGGTAGCGGGGGGGTGGATGAGCAGTTCTTC.

In DNA, the CDR3 is TGTGCCACCAGCAGCAAGGGGCGCGAGGCTTTCTTT. Translating it yields CATSSKGREAFF. The chain links TRBV15 to TRBJ1-1; the D gene is possibly TRBD1 (5 bases). CDR3 size: 12 residues. V was clipped by 3 bases and J by 11 bases, with 13 bases between them. CDR1 and CDR2 (germline): LNHNV, YYDKDF (reference sequence).

This clone was counted only a few times. The V call is TRBV3-1 (or the pseudogene TRBV3-2), the J call TRBJ1-2, with TRBD1 as a possible D gene (5 bases). Germline loops: CDR1 LGHDT, CDR2 YNNKEL (reference sequence). Trimming removed 0 bases at V and 2 bases at J, with 16 bases between. The CDR3 has 17 residues. The CDR3 nucleotides are TGTGCCAGCAGCCAAGAAGTAGTTTCCGACAGCAACTATGGCTACACCTTC. Protein sequence: CASSQEVVSDSNYGYTF.

CDR3 in DNA: TGTGCCAGCAGCTTAGACAGGTCTGACGGGGAGCTGTTTTTT. It yields the protein CASSLDRSDGELFF. The chain links TRBV7-7 to TRBJ2-2; TRBD1 is a possible D gene (5 bases). The V gene lost 1 base and the J gene lost 7 bases, with 10 bases spanning the gap. The CDR3 has 14 residues. Germline V gene data show CDR1 as SSHAT and CDR2 as FNYEAQ (reference sequence). Based on the CDR3 plus reference TRBV7-7 and TRBJ2-2, the full variable domain is GAGVSQSPRYKVTKRGQDVTLRCDPISSHATLYWYQQALGQGPEFLTYFNYEAQPDKSGLPSDRFSAERPEGSISTLTIQRTEQRDSAMYRCASSLDRSDGELFFGEGSRLTVL.

The J gene is TRBJ2-7, the V gene TRBV7-7; D possibly corresponds to TRBD2 (5 bases). This CDR3 is built from 13 residues. The germline gives CDR1 SSHAT, CDR2 FNYEAQ (reference sequence). With 2 bases removed from V and 4 bases from J, the gap between germline ends came to 9 bases. The CDR3 sequence is CASSLLPGYEQYF. The CDR3 nucleotides are TGTGCCAGCAGCTTACTCCCGGGGTACGAGCAGTACTTC.

The genes are TRBV27 and TRBJ2-4; TRBD2 matches 11 bases. The CDR3 extends over 16 amino acids. Germline CDR1 and CDR2: MNHEY and SMNVEV (reference sequence). Trimming at V came to 6 bases and at J to 9 bases, leaving 13 bases not matched to a gene. CDR3 in DNA: TGTGCCAGCAGCCCCGCACTAGCGGGAGTCTTAGTCATTCAGTACTTC. Protein product: CASSPALAGVLVIQYF.

V usage is TRBV11-2 and J usage is TRBJ1-2; 7 bases match TRBD1. The CDR3 extends over 15 amino acids. Germline values: CDR1 SGHAT, CDR2 FQNNGV. The trim removed 0 bases at V and 0 bases at J, leaving 1 base unmatched. The CDR3 bases are TGTGCCAGCAGCTTAGAAGGGGGCTCTAACTATGGCTACACCTTC. Its translation: CASSLEGGSNYGYTF.

CDR3 DNA sequence: TGTGCCAGCAGCACATCCGGGACAGGGGCGAGGGAAGCTTTCTTT. It translates to CASSTSGTGAREAFF. V is TRBV11-2 and J is TRBJ1-1, with TRBD1 matching 10 bases. Trimming removed 5 bases from V and 8 bases from J; junction bases left unmatched: 11. The CDR3 contains 15 residues. CDR1 SGHAT and CDR2 FQNNGV come from the germline V gene.

This rearrangement joins TRBV4-1 to TRBJ2-2; 14 nucleotides align to TRBD2. In germline, CDR1 is MGHRA, CDR2 YSYEKL. The CDR3 is 19 residues long. V was pared by 3 bases and J by 4 bases, with 10 bases of the junction left unmatched. The CDR3 spells CASSHPSTSGGAGTGELFF. The CDR3 DNA reads as TGCGCCAGCAGCCACCCTTCGACTAGCGGGGGGGCAGGCACCGGGGAGCTGTTTTTT.

This clone came up a few times. The gene calls are TRBV19 and TRBJ1-6; D unresolved. Trimming stripped 5 bases from V and 3 bases from J, with 20 bases between. Germline lookup yields CDR1 LNHDA and CDR2 SQIVND (reference sequence). CDR3 length: 18 residues. In nucleotides, the CDR3 is TGTGCCAGTAGTGCGGGCCCTCGCCCGTTAATCTATAATTCACCCCTCCACTTT. Translating it yields CASSAGPRPLIYNSPLHF.